The 2 T cell receptor beta chains presented below share a single source sample, sequenced in a study of shared clonotypes between healthy human individuals. Sequencing used immunoSEQ multiplex PCR; TCRdb keeps in-frame clones, though not all of them. In the table there are approximately 2,300,000 clones, 92% of which are singletons. The sample consisted of naive CD4+ T cells from PBMCs. Subset here: CD45RA+ positively selected. The receptors were gathered from a man between 18 and 29 years old in good health. Some clones in this sample may be carry-over from other donors' samples.

The chain couples TRBV6-1 to TRBJ2-7, with D possibly TRBD1 on 6 matching bases. Trimming removed 3 bases from V and 2 bases from J, with 17 bases in between. The V gene's germline CDR1 is MNHNS and CDR2 SASEGT. This CDR3 contains 16 residues. CDR3 amino acids: CASSDPGGQRTYEQYF. The DNA of the CDR3 is TGTGCCAGCAGTGACCCCGGAGGACAGCGTACCTACGAGCAGTACTTC.

This sequence joins TRBV18 and TRBJ2-1, with D possibly TRBD1 on 6 matching bases. The CDR3 totals 16 residues. V shed 0 bases and J shed 1 base, with 10 bases lying between them. Germline lookup yields CDR1 KGHSH and CDR2 LQKENI. The DNA of the CDR3 is TGTGCCAGCTCACCACCGGGGGCTGGATCCTACAATGAGCAGTTCTTC. Its protein is CASSPPGAGSYNEQFF. Full variable domain (remainder filled in from reference TRBV18 and TRBJ2-1): NAGVMQNPRHLVRRRGQEARLRCSPMKGHSHVYWYRQLPEEGLKFMVYLQKENIIDESGMPKERFSAEFPKEGPSILRIQQVVRGDSAAYFCASSPPGAGSYNEQFFGPGTRLTVL.